This T cell receptor (beta chain) was obtained from a study of blood T cell repertoires in COVID-19 (dated by TCRdb to about 2020). In the study overall: Samples from collaborators originated in the United States, Italy and Spain and spanned both the acute and convalescent phases of COVID-19. The material from the prospective study consisted of cDNA or gDNA derived from T cells, B-cell-depleted T cells, or PBMCs. The dataset comprised deeply sampled blood TCRbeta repertoires from subjects exposed to, actively infected with, or recovered from COVID-19. The repertoires were released in a freely available public database meant as a resource for research on the immune response to SARS-CoV-2. Samples came from the ongoing ImmuneRACE study (first 160 participants) plus 1,254 subjects from 6 global collaborators. A de-identified subject ID, COVID-19 status, age in years and sex were almost always included in the sample metadata. Where available, HLA class I and class II types were taken from metadata supplied by the sample provider and were not determined by assay-based typing. The investigation overall reported the following: The amount of clinical and demographic metadata varied by source and participant and was provided uncurated.

Whole blood was collected in K2EDTA tubes by collaborating institutions according to the institutions' own protocols. For TCRbeta analysis, collaborators shipped samples in one of three forms: frozen whole blood, isolated PBMCs, or DNA extracted from either of those sample types. The immunoSEQ Assay, a bias-controlled multiplex PCR, was used to amplify TCRbeta CDR3 regions from genomic DNA. Under the source paper's analysis protocol: Nucleated cell counts per sample were estimated from amplification of reference gene primers within the assay. To quantify the absolute abundance of each unique TCRbeta CDR3 rearrangement, sequence reads were collapsed and filtered. For each sample, productive Simpson clonality was calculated as the square root of Simpson's diversity index over productive rearrangements. Sourced from immuneACCESS, this table was stored by TCRdb with only in-frame sequences that have V and J called. A share of the clones is absent; for the studies checked, an unresolved V gene accounts for under half, and the remainder has no known explanation. The V and J calls and clone size were taken over from that table, and D and trimming were inferred from the DNA. For this sample there are tens of thousands of clones; roughly 80% appear just once. About an eighth of the sample belongs to the ten largest clones.

Of note for this clone: Its antigen target is currently unknown. The sample holds no much larger clone one base away, and base qualities are not on file.

The CDR3 contains 13 residues, cysteine and phenylalanine counted. Only the CDR3 portion is preserved as DNA: 39 bases, with reading frame beginning at the first base. V sheds 3 bases and J sheds 1 base, leaving 6 bases between their ends. The germline V gene (reference sequence) specifies SEHNR as CDR1 and FQNEAQ as CDR2. Sequenced input: peripheral blood. The sequence is built from TRBV7-9 and TRBJ1-2; TRBD1 is possibly the D segment (6 matching bases). The clonotype was recovered from a man older than 75 with acute or convalescent COVID-19. The DNA reads TGTGCCAGCAGCTTGGACAGTAACTATGGCTACACCTTC. Translation gives CASSLDSNYGYTF.